This record concerns one T cell receptor (beta chain) sequence. Its target is not known. This sample is drawn from a study of beta chain features in type 1 diabetes. The study's findings and limits: Significant though moderate, a shortening of TCRB CDR3s appeared in all four CD4+ subsets of Type 1 diabetes patients.

Expressed TCRB transcripts got sequenced, as all isolated RNA was reverse transcribed. Libraries were prepared by immunoSEQ multiplex PCR; TCRdb keeps only in-frame clonotypes and omits some of them. This table holds 500,000 to 800,000 clones, 9.5% to 15% found once. The CDR3 runs to 20 residues. Germline V gene data show CDR1 as SGHNT and CDR2 as YYREEE (reference sequence). The V gene end was trimmed by 4 bases and the J gene end by 2 bases; junction bases not matched to a gene: 13. The V and J genes are TRBV5-4 and TRBJ2-1, with 15 bases identical to TRBD2. The sample comprised naive CD4+ T cells from blood. This clonotype was sampled from a man aged 25-45 years with type 1 diabetes. For the CDR3, the DNA is TGTGCCAGCAGCCCTACTACGGGACTAGCGGGGGGCACACCCTACAATGAGCAGTTCTTC. Encoded protein: CASSPTTGLAGGTPYNEQFF.